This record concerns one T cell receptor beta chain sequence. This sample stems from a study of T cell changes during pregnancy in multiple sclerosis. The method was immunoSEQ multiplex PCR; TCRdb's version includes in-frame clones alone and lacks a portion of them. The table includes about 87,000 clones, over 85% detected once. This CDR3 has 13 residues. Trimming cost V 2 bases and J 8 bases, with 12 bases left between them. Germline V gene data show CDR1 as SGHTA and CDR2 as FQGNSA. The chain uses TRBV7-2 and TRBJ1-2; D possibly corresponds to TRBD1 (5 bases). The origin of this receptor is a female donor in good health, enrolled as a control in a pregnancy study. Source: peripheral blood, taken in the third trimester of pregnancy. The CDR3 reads CASSLNGGTGYTF. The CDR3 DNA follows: TGTGCCAGCAGCTTAAATGGGGGGACGGGCTACACCTTC.